One and the same sample provided the 12 T cell receptor beta chains below, sequenced in a study of PD-L1 blockade in urothelial cancer. Time point denoted: pretreatment peripheral blood. Using immunoSEQ multiplex PCR, the repertoire was profiled, and TCRdb retains in-frame clones only, with some absent. Of roughly 53,000 clones in the sample, 87% were seen once. The sample in question was PBMCs, obtained around atezolizumab (anti-PD-L1) treatment. The receptors come from an older woman with urothelial cancer.

The chain employs TRBV29-1 and TRBJ1-1, with unresolved D. The CDR3 has 11 amino acids. CDR1 and CDR2 (germline): SQVTM, ANQGSEA. Trimming left V 6 bases short and J 1 base short, with 6 bases between. The CDR3 is CSVGRNTEAFF. CDR3 bases: TGCAGCGTGGGGAGGAACACTGAAGCTTTCTTT.

The CDR3 is CASSLGQGMYEQYF. The CDR3 nucleotides are TGTGCCAGCAGTTTAGGACAGGGTATGTACGAGCAGTACTTC. J is TRBJ2-7 and V is TRBV27; 8 bases line up with TRBD1. J was trimmed by 4 bases and V by 2 bases; bases with no gene match: 4. The CDR3 is made up of 14 amino acids. Per the germline V gene, CDR1 is MNHEY and CDR2 is SMNVEV (reference sequence).

This chain joins TRBV2 and TRBJ2-5; possibly TRBD1 for D (5 bases). Trimming stripped 2 bases from V and 2 bases from J, with 12 bases between. This CDR3 region has 15 residues. Germline V CDR1 and CDR2: SNHLY, FYNNEI. The CDR3 sequence: CASSESVQGQETQYF. CDR3 DNA sequence: TGTGCCAGCAGTGAATCTGTCCAGGGACAAGAGACCCAGTACTTC.

This clone was recorded only once. The genes are TRBV7-9 and TRBJ1-3; no definite D call. The ends were cut back, 3 bases at V and 0 bases at J, with 9 bases in the middle. CDR3 length equals 15 residues. The germline V gene encodes CDR1 SEHNR and CDR2 FQNEAQ (reference sequence). The CDR3 nucleotides are TGTGCCAGCAGCTTCTTACGGGACTCTGGAAACACCATATATTTT. As protein: CASSFLRDSGNTIYF.

The J gene is TRBJ2-3, the V gene TRBV11-3; 11 nucleotides line up with TRBD1. J lost 5 bases, V lost 4 bases, and 5 bases had no gene match. The germline gives CDR1 SGHNT, CDR2 YENEEA. This CDR3 spans 15 amino acids. Written as DNA, the CDR3 is TGTGCCAGCAGCTCGGGACAGGGGGAGGGAGATACGCAGTATTTT. Protein product: CASSSGQGEGDTQYF.

The chain uses TRBV29-1 and TRBJ2-7, with 9 bases that match TRBD1. The CDR3 loop spans 13 amino acids. V lost 6 bases, J lost 3 bases, and 6 bases stayed unmatched. Germline lookup yields CDR1 SQVTM and CDR2 ANQGSEA. CDR3 region: CSVPGQGDYEQYF. The CDR3 DNA reads as TGCAGCGTCCCGGGACAGGGCGACTACGAGCAGTACTTC.

This clone has only one observation. The CDR3 sequence is CASSPAGGNYGYTF. The CDR3 DNA follows: TGTGCCAGCTCGCCCGCAGGGGGTAACTATGGCTACACCTTC. The chain carries TRBV18 and TRBJ1-2; 7 bases line up with TRBD1. The CDR3 contains 14 residues. The trim removed 6 bases at V and 1 base at J, leaving 5 bases unmatched. The V gene's germline CDR1 is KGHSH and CDR2 LQKENI.

The gene calls are TRBV18 and TRBJ2-4; D unresolved. V lost 0 bases to trimming and J lost 6 bases, with 15 bases between them. The germline gives CDR1 KGHSH, CDR2 LQKENI. The CDR3 spans 16 residues. CDR3 sequence: CASSPPLAPALNIQYF. As DNA, the CDR3 is TGTGCCAGCTCACCACCATTAGCCCCTGCGTTAAACATTCAGTACTTC.

The chain is built from TRBV4-1 and TRBJ2-1, with 11 bases that match TRBD2. The germline V gene has CDR1 MGHRA and CDR2 YSYEKL. CDR3 size: 18 residues. Trimming removed 4 bases from V and 0 bases from J; junction bases left unmatched: 8. DNA for the CDR3: TGCGCCAGCAGCCCCCGGGGACTAGCGGAGAGCTCCTACAATGAGCAGTTCTTC. This encodes CASSPRGLAESSYNEQFF.

This chain uses TRBV28 with TRBJ2-5; 9 positions agree with TRBD2. The length of the CDR3 is 15 residues. Trimming at V came to 2 bases and at J to 5 bases, leaving 6 bases not matched to a gene. Germline CDR1 and CDR2: MDHEN and SYDVKM. CDR3 region: CASSLTGLARETQYF. The CDR3, as DNA: TGTGCCAGCAGTTTAACGGGACTAGCACGCGAGACCCAGTACTTC.

The rearrangement links TRBV27 to TRBJ2-5; no firm D call. The CDR3 spans 15 residues. The V end lost 5 bases, the J end lost 5 bases, and 18 bases lay between the germline ends. Germline CDR1 is MNHEY and CDR2 is SMNVEV (reference sequence). CDR3 sequence: CASSPSFRSVETQYF. The CDR3 bases are TGTGCCAGCAGTCCTTCATTCAGGTCCGTGGAGACCCAGTACTTC.

V gene TRBV4-1 combines with J gene TRBJ1-2; D gene unclear. The germline V gene encodes CDR1 MGHRA and CDR2 YSYEKL. CDR3 length: 14 amino acids. V was trimmed by 1 base and J by 3 bases, leaving 9 bases between them. The CDR3 nucleotides are TGCGCCAGCAGCCAAGTCGGCGGGCACTATGGCTACACCTTC. Translating it yields CASSQVGGHYGYTF.